The clone carrying this T cell receptor (beta chain) appeared many times. Its matching antigen is unknown. Trimming took off 8 bases at V and 8 bases at J, with 21 bases between the two ends. Germline V lookup: CDR1 DFQATT, CDR2 SNEGSKA (reference sequence). The CDR3 runs to 13 residues. This record belongs to a study of T cells in Graves' hyperthyroidism and ophthalmopathy. Study-level findings and limits: The majority of expanded thyroid clonotypes above 0.001 also appeared in blood. Researchers report that a 13 V-J model separated ophthalmopathy from stable hyperthyroidism.

TCR beta CDR3 regions were amplified from RNA. The study used the HTBI primer set for a first-round RT-PCR of the TCR CDR3. In TCRdb, the multiplex PCR reads were re-called with MiXCR into one record per CDR3 protein. The table records more than 500,000 distinct CDR3 sequences, 15% to 20% of them present only once. What was sequenced was blood. The TCR was taken from a woman in her 30s with Graves' ophthalmopathy. J is TRBJ1-2 and V is TRBV20-1; a possible D gene is TRBD1 (5 bases). The CDR3 protein is CSPPRPGMEGYTF. CDR3 DNA: TGCAGTCCCCCAAGGCCAGGGATGGAGGGCTACACCTTC.